Listed below are T cell receptor beta chains from one sample, sequenced in a study of beta chain features in type 1 diabetes. TCRdb keeps only in-frame clones here, not all; method: immunoSEQ multiplex PCR. The sample consists of about 290,000 clones, roughly 8% of them appearing once. What was sequenced was central memory CD4+ T cells from blood. These receptors originate from a woman aged 18-35 years in good health. CDR3s include the opening cysteine and the closing phenylalanine or tryptophan. D genes are given only for firm matches. Clone size appears in some rows only: once, few, many, or a class for an expanded clone.

clone_size	cdr3_length	v_call	j_call	d_call	cdr3_nt	cdr3_aa
few	12	TRBV11-2	TRBJ2-5	.	TGTGCCAGCAGCTTAGGTCAAGAGACCCAGTACTTC	CASSLGQETQYF
.	16	TRBV5-4	TRBJ2-7	.	TGTGCCAGCAGCTTGGGTGGGACGGGGAGCTCCTACGAGCAGTACTTC	CASSLGGTGSSYEQYF
.	14	TRBV7-3	TRBJ2-3	.	TGTGCCAGCAGCTTAAGTCACTACACAGATACGCAGTATTTT	CASSLSHYTDTQYF
many	14	TRBV5-1	TRBJ2-2	.	TGCGCCAGCAGTGGGCAGACAAACACCGGGGAGCTGTTTTTT	CASSGQTNTGELFF
.	14	TRBV10-3	TRBJ2-1	TRBD1	TGTGCCACAAAGGACAGGGGGCAAGGCAATGAGCAGTTCTTC	CATKDRGQGNEQFF
.	14	TRBV2	TRBJ2-2	TRBD2	TGTGCCAGCAGGACTAGCGGGGGCACCGGGGAGCTGTTTTTT	CASRTSGGTGELFF
.	13	TRBV27	TRBJ2-4	.	TGTGCCAGCAGTCGAGCGGACGTCGACATTCAGTACTTC	CASSRADVDIQYF
few	13	TRBV29-1	TRBJ1-1	TRBD1	TGCAGCGTTGAAGATCAGGAGGGGGCAGGAGCTTTCTTT	CSVEDQEGAGAFF
.	18	TRBV7-3	TRBJ2-3	TRBD2	TGTGCCAGCAGCTCAGGACTAGCGGGGGTCCTAGGCACAGATACGCAGTATTTT	CASSSGLAGVLGTDTQYF
few	13	TRBV29-1	TRBJ2-1	.	TGCAGCATCGTCCGGCCCCAATACAATGAGCAGTTCTTC	CSIVRPQYNEQFF
few	13	TRBV30	TRBJ2-1	.	TGTGCCTGGAGTGGGGGGCTCCGGCAGGGGAAGTTCTTC	CAWSGGLRQGKFF
few	12	TRBV30	TRBJ2-3	.	TGTGCCAGTAGTATATCGGGAGATACGCAGTATTTT	CASSISGDTQYF
few	16	TRBV19	TRBJ2-1	TRBD2	TGTGCCAGTATCCCCGTTGCCGGGAGGGCCACCAATGAGCAGTTCTTC	CASIPVAGRATNEQFF
few	15	TRBV9	TRBJ2-1	.	TGTGCCAGCAGCGTAGACCCTAGCGCCCGAGTGGAGCAGTTCTTC	CASSVDPSARVEQFF
few	16	TRBV4-3	TRBJ1-5	TRBD1	TGCGCCAGCAGCCCGACGACAGGGAGTAGCAATCAGCCCCAGCATTTT	CASSPTTGSSNQPQHF
.	14	TRBV4-3	TRBJ1-6	.	TGCGCCAGCAGGGAGGTCCACCCAAATTCACCCCTCCACTTT	CASREVHPNSPLHF
.	16	TRBV4-1	TRBJ1-5	.	TGCGCCAGCAGCCAAAGGGTAGTGACCTTGGAGCAGCCCCAGCATTTT	CASSQRVVTLEQPQHF
many	15	TRBV4-2	TRBJ2-7	TRBD1	TGTGCCAGCAGCCAAGACGGGGGACAGGGGTACGAGCAGTACTTC	CASSQDGGQGYEQYF